A selection of T cell receptor beta chains follows, all from one sample in a study. TCRdb re-called the 5' RACE reads with MiXCR, one entry per CDR3 protein. The sample holds 50,000 to 80,000 distinct CDR3 sequences; roughly 23% are singletons and the top ten take over 2.5%. Sequencing input: memory CD4+ T cells sorted from a lymph node. Every receptor here comes from a female donor with breast cancer. Both conserved end residues are part of each CDR3. D genes are given only for firm matches. Clone size is stated in some rows and not others, as once, few, many or a class when expanded.

j_gene,abundance,v_gene,d_gene,CDR3nt,CDR3aa
TRBJ2-1,few,TRBV9,NA,TGTGCCAGCAGCGTTGGGCAGGGCAATGAGCAGTTCTTC,CASSVGQGNEQFF
TRBJ2-5,few,TRBV7-9,NA,TGTGCCAGCAGCTCACTGCGGGCAGGAGAGACCCAGTACTTC,CASSSLRAGETQYF
TRBJ2-1,many,TRBV28,TRBD2,TGTGCCAGCACCCTCCTCGGGCCTAGCGGGATCAATGAGCAGTTCTTC,CASTLLGPSGINEQFF
TRBJ2-7,NA,TRBV4-3,NA,TGCGCCAGCAGCCAAGGTTTAGGAGGGGGCTACGAGCAGTACTTC,CASSQGLGGGYEQYF
TRBJ1-2,NA,TRBV5-1,NA,TGCGCCAGCAGCCCCGGAGGGCAGGGAATTGGCTACGCCTTC,CASSPGGQGIGYAF
TRBJ2-2,NA,TRBV5-1,TRBD2,TGCGCCAGCAGCCCGCTGACTAGCGGGAACACCGGGGAGCTGTTTTTT,CASSPLTSGNTGELFF
TRBJ2-1,few,TRBV20-1,NA,TGCAGTGCTACCGACTATGCCCGCTACAATGAGCCGTTCTTC,CSATDYARYNEPFF
TRBJ2-2,NA,TRBV9,NA,TGTGCCAGCAGCGTATTTACGAACACCGGGGAGCTGTTTTTT,CASSVFTNTGELFF
TRBJ2-1,few,TRBV12-3/TRBV12-4,NA,TGTGCCAGCAAACAGGGGGGGGATTACGATGAGCAGTTCTTC,CASKQGGDYDEQFF
TRBJ2-3,NA,TRBV7-9,NA,TGTGCCAGCAGCCTCAGCGGAACCACAGATACGCAGTATTTT,CASSLSGTTDTQYF
TRBJ2-1,many,TRBV6-5,NA,TGTGCCAGCAGTCGGCGGGGGCTGTGGAATGAGCAGTTCTTC,CASSRRGLWNEQFF
TRBJ1-1,few,TRBV20-1,TRBD1,TGCAGTGCTACCCGAGGACAGGCGGCTTTCTTT,CSATRGQAAFF
TRBJ1-5,NA,TRBV24-1,TRBD1,TGTGCCACCAGTAGGACAGGGGACAATCAGCCCCAGCATTTT,CATSRTGDNQPQHF
TRBJ2-7,NA,TRBV20-1,TRBD1,TGCAGTGCCCAGGGGGAGCGAACCTACGAGCAGTACTTC,CSAQGERTYEQYF
TRBJ2-3,few,TRBV20-1,NA,TGCAGTGCTAGAGATAAGGGTCGACCCGGCACAGATACGCAGTATTTT,CSARDKGRPGTDTQYF
TRBJ1-2,once,TRBV7-2,NA,TGTGCCAGCAGCTTAGGACAGTTCGGCTACACCTTC,CASSLGQFGYTF
TRBJ1-2,NA,TRBV7-2,NA,TGTGCCAGCAGCTACTACATAAATAACGGCTACACCTTC,CASSYYINNGYTF